Sequencing of this T cell receptor (beta chain) was carried out in a study of blood T cell repertoires in COVID-19. The sample holds one count of this clone. The data were produced by immunoSEQ multiplex PCR, yet TCRdb's version contains in-frame clones alone and is incomplete. The profile shows some 98,000 clones, 65% to 90% of them singletons. The sequence derives from a man between 65 and 85 years old with active or convalescent COVID-19. Input material: peripheral blood.

CDR3 region: CTSSRSNKLRGASTDTQYF. The CDR3 DNA is TGCACCAGCAGCCGTTCAAATAAGCTGCGGGGGGCCAGTACAGATACGCAGTATTTT. The V call is TRBV1, the J call TRBJ2-3; TRBD2, as called in the table, went unchecked against the DNA. TRBV1 is a listed pseudogene. This CDR3 comprises 19 residues.